Presented here are 16 T cell receptor beta chains from one specimen sequenced in a study of human T cells and chemical hapten exposure. Indicated time point: patch test 1, 2 weeks after DPC sensitization. Treatment specified: therapeutic diphenylcyclopropenone sensitization with weekly scalp DPC. MiXCR, run by TCRdb on the RACE reads, gives a single entry per CDR3 protein. In the table there are tens of thousands of distinct CDR3 sequences, around 30% of which are singletons. The sample consisted of whole blood, taken in connection with sensitization to the hapten diphenylcyclopropenone (DPC). These receptors all come from a man aged 40-55 years with alopecia areata. Some clones in this sample may be carry-over from other donors' samples.

The rearrangement links TRBV12-3 or TRBV12-4 to TRBJ2-1, with D tentatively TRBD1 (5 bases). This CDR3 has 15 amino acids. The ends were cut back, 4 bases at V and 2 bases at J, with 12 bases in the middle. The CDR3 region has the DNA TGTGCCAGCAGTTCCGAAACAGGAACCTACAATGAGCAGTTCTTC. Translating it yields CASSSETGTYNEQFF.

The V and J genes are TRBV20-1 and TRBJ2-3; tentatively, D is TRBD2 (6 bases). Trimming removed 3 bases at V and 0 bases at J, with 10 bases between. The CDR3 sequence is 14 residues long. Germline CDR1 reads DFQATT; CDR2 reads SNEGSKA (reference sequence). In nucleotides, the CDR3 is TGCAGTGCTAGCGGGACTTCTAGCACAGATACGCAGTATTTT. It is translated as CSASGTSSTDTQYF.

The rearrangement links TRBV5-8 to TRBJ1-5; 12 bases match TRBD1. The V gene end was trimmed by 4 bases and the J gene end by 4 bases; junction bases not matched to a gene: 3. The CDR3 runs 15 residues. Per germline, CDR1 SGHTS and CDR2 YDEGEE. The CDR3 nucleotides read TGTGCCAGCAGCGCGGGACAGGGGGCAAATCAGCCCCAGCATTTT. Protein product: CASSAGQGANQPQHF.

This clonotype was picked up a small number of times. This chain joins TRBV6-6 and TRBJ1-4; perhaps TRBD1 as D (6 bases). Deletions cut 7 bases from V and 0 bases from J, with 9 bases between. This CDR3 has 14 residues. Germline loops: CDR1 MNHNY, CDR2 SVGAGI (reference sequence). CDR3 sequence reads: CASKGTTTNEKLFF. As DNA, the CDR3 is TGTGCCAGCAAGGGGACAACAACTAATGAAAAACTGTTTTTT.

This clonotype was observed a handful of times. The rearrangement joins TRBV7-2 to TRBJ2-3, with D maybe TRBD1 (6 bases). The germline V gene encodes CDR1 SGHTA and CDR2 FQGNSA. The CDR3 extends over 13 amino acids. V lost 4 bases, J lost 9 bases, and 14 bases lay in between. The CDR3, as DNA: TGTGCCAGCAGCTATCTACAGGGCGAAACGCAGTATTTT. Its translation is CASSYLQGETQYF.

The chain is built from TRBV12-3 or TRBV12-4 and TRBJ2-2; 7 bases line up with TRBD1. The CDR3 spans 15 residues. J was trimmed by 3 bases and V by 6 bases; bases with no gene match: 7. The CDR3 here is CASSPGQLDTGELFF. The CDR3 DNA reads as TGTGCCAGCAGCCCGGGACAGCTAGACACCGGGGAGCTGTTTTTT.

The gene calls are TRBV20-1 and TRBJ1-6, with no clear D. Germline V gene sequence: CDR1 DFQATT, CDR2 SNEGSKA (reference sequence). V was clipped by 3 bases and J by 4 bases, with 16 bases between them. The CDR3 covers 16 residues. The CDR3 bases are TGCAGTGCTAGGAACCTCACGGGGTTATATAATTCACCCCTCCACTTT. It encodes CSARNLTGLYNSPLHF.

This clonotype was seen only once. The chain carries TRBV11-2 and TRBJ2-1; D remains unclear. This CDR3 is 14 amino acids long. The V end was cut by 4 bases, the J end by 0 bases, with 7 bases between. Germline loops: CDR1 SGHAT, CDR2 FQNNGV. The CDR3 here is CASSSSVSYNEQFF. The CDR3 DNA is TGTGCCAGCAGCTCCTCGGTCTCCTACAATGAGCAGTTCTTC.

Details on this clonotype: One end of the junction varies from germline; a read error may be responsible. The CDR3 loop reads CATSGLFGYTF. CDR3 nucleotides: TGTGCCACCAGTGGTTTGTTTGGCTACACCTTC. The J gene is TRBJ1-2, the V gene TRBV24-1; D unresolved. This CDR3 is 11 amino acids long. The V gene's germline CDR1 is KGHDR and CDR2 SFDVKD.

The DNA of the CDR3 is TGTGCCAGCAGGGCTACAAACACCGGGGAGCTGTTTTTT. Amino acids: CASRATNTGELFF. The chain carries TRBV28 and TRBJ2-2; D is ambiguous. The germline gives CDR1 MDHEN, CDR2 SYDVKM. The CDR3 has 13 amino acids. V lost 6 bases to trimming and J lost 2 bases, with 7 bases between them.

This chain uses TRBV20-1 with TRBJ1-1, with 7 bases matching TRBD1. CDR1 is DFQATT and CDR2 is SNEGSKA in the germline V gene (reference sequence). V was pared by 5 bases and J by 0 bases, with 6 bases of the junction left unmatched. The CDR3 length is 14 residues. The CDR3 DNA reads as TGCAGTGCTGAACCAGGGGGAATGAACACTGAAGCTTTCTTT. Its translation is CSAEPGGMNTEAFF.

This clonotype was detected a few times. The chain carries TRBV6-2 or TRBV6-3 and TRBJ2-7; D remains unclear. The germline CDR1 and CDR2 sequences are MNHEY and SVGEGT. The CDR3 is 12 amino acids. Trimming pared 2 bases from V and 6 bases from J, leaving 8 bases between. CDR3 amino acids: CASSYGSAEQYF. The CDR3 coding sequence is TGTGCCAGCAGTTACGGATCCGCCGAGCAGTACTTC.

The rearrangement links TRBV14 to TRBJ2-6; D is undetermined. This CDR3 region has 15 residues. Germline V gives CDR1 SGHDN, CDR2 FVKESK. V lost 4 bases, J lost 0 bases, and 7 bases lay in between. The CDR3 is CASSPWSSGANVLTF. CDR3 coding DNA: TGTGCCAGCAGCCCTTGGAGCTCTGGGGCCAACGTCCTGACTTTC.

This clonotype was observed a handful of times. The chain joins TRBV30 to TRBJ2-7; possibly TRBD2 for D (6 bases). This CDR3 is 15 amino acids long. V was shortened by 0 bases and J by 4 bases, with 16 bases between the two germline ends. Looked up from germline, CDR1 is GTSNPN and CDR2 is SVGIG (reference sequence). CDR3 nucleotides: TGTGCCTGGAGTGTGGGGGGACCCCGAAGTTACGAGCAGTACTTC. This sequence encodes CAWSVGGPRSYEQYF.

The chain couples TRBV6-4 to TRBJ2-2; D is possibly TRBD2 (6 bases). CDR1 and CDR2 (germline): MRHNA, SNTAGT. This CDR3 has 16 residues. V lost 7 bases and J lost 6, with 21 bases in between. In DNA form, the CDR3 reads TGTGCCAGCACGCCTAACGGGGGATTGTCGGCCGGGGAGCTGTTTTTT. Its protein is CASTPNGGLSAGELFF.

A few counts support this clonotype. This CDR3 is CASSQDGLGNTEAFF. The DNA of the CDR3 is TGTGCCAGCAGCCAAGATGGCCTGGGGAACACTGAAGCTTTCTTT. The J gene is TRBJ1-1, the V gene TRBV14; D not resolved. V was shortened by 0 bases and J by 1 base, with 9 bases between the two germline ends. This CDR3 comprises 15 residues. Germline assignment: CDR1 SGHDN and CDR2 FVKESK.